This TCR beta chain was sequenced in a study of shared clonotypes between healthy human individuals. CDR3 size: 16 residues. V lost 5 bases to trimming and J lost 2 bases; unmatched junction nucleotides: 8. The germline V gene has CDR1 LNHDA and CDR2 SQIVND (reference sequence). About 30,000 T cell genomes, or approximately 190 ng DNA, went into the sorted-subset replicate PCRs. Clones were read by immunoSEQ multiplex PCR, and TCRdb kept only the in-frame ones, dropping some. The sample lists about 2.4 million clones, approximately 92% occurring once. Regarding this clone: Its matching antigen is unknown.

CD4+ cell separation produced CD45RA+ naive and CD45RA-negative memory subsets. Study-level findings and limits: Rarefaction revealed incomplete sorted-subset sequencing despite large depth.

This sequence joins TRBV19 and TRBJ2-3, with TRBD2 matching over 9 bases. The sequenced sample was naive CD4+ T cells sorted from blood. The subset is: CD45RA+ positively selected. The source of this sequence is a man aged 18 to 29 in good health. Here the CDR3 reads CASSPTSGSSTDTQYF. DNA for the CDR3: TGTGCCAGTAGTCCGACTAGCGGCTCCTCCACAGATACGCAGTATTTT.